This TCR beta chain is drawn from a study of CD8+ T cells in alopecia areata (dated by TCRdb to 2017 to 2018). Notes on the research overall: Treated patients were enrolled in an open-label pilot trial of oral tofacitinib at 5 to 10 mg twice daily for moderate-to-severe alopecia areata. Tofacitinib was given for 6 to 18 months, followed by 6 months of follow-up off drug to assess delayed response and recurrence. To study T cell clonal expansion in alopecia areata, the researchers applied high-throughput TCRbeta sequencing to both the C3H/HeJ mouse model and human patients. In humans, TCRbeta sequencing was performed on scalp tissue and on sorted CD4+ and CD8+ peripheral blood T cells from healthy controls and from patients with patchy or totalis/universalis alopecia areata. Biopsies were taken from tofacitinib-treated patients at baseline and again at 4 and 24 weeks into treatment, and several of those patients also had a later scalp biopsy. Clonality in the scalp was compared among normal scalp (n=4), patchy alopecia areata scalp (n=8), and alopecia totalis/universalis scalp (n=8). RNA was obtained with the PAXgene miRNA kit for fixed scalp, the miRNeasy kit for PBMCs, and the RNeasy kit for mouse skin. TCRbeta CDR3 regions were amplified by immunoSEQ multiplex PCR using 35 Vbeta forward and 13 Jbeta reverse primers. Study-level results and caveats: Lesional scalp, especially in alopecia totalis/universalis, showed higher clonality and more expanded CD8+ clones than normal scalp, suggesting antigenic drive. TCR sequences shared between patients were less clear than in mice, possibly partly because of HLA diversity in the patient population. Unlike mouse skin, where gammadelta T cells dominate, normal human skin contains resident alphabeta T cells that get sequenced too, which complicates analysis of the scalp TCR repertoire.

CDR1 and CDR2, looked up from the germline V gene, are MNHEY and SVGAGI. V lost 7 bases and J lost 2 bases, and the count of bases not matched to a germline gene is 8. The CDR3 spans 14 residues, from the cysteine through the phenylalanine. Only the CDR3 region is kept as DNA, spanning 42 bases read in frame from base 1. On this clone: Its cognate antigen has yet to be identified. Per-base quality was not reported, and no clone a single base away is much larger than it.

Library generation was performed with the immunoSEQ multiplex PCR assay. To provide template for TCR sequencing, every sample had RNA extracted and reverse transcribed into cDNA. SuperScript III was used to make first-strand cDNA, primed with a 2:1 mix of oligo-dT and random hexamers. A synthetic immune receptor repertoire was used to assess amplification bias, and residual bias was removed computationally. In the original analysis: Raw reads were preprocessed to remove errors, and CDR3 was defined according to IMGT conventions as the region from the conserved cysteine to phenylalanine. Clonality was calculated as 1 minus Shannon entropy normalized by log2 of the number of productive unique TCRs. Whether each scalp clone was CD4 or CD8 was inferred by checking scalp TCRbeta sequences against the CD4 and CD8 repertoires from sorted blood. This is the immuneACCESS table as TCRdb keeps it, with only in-frame sequences that have V and J called. A part of the clones is gone; compared with another copy, unresolved V genes explain less than half, and the rest is unexplained. V, J and clone size reflect that table, while D and trimming were determined from the DNA. Counted in this sample were more than 75,000 clones; more than 35% of them appeared once. Approximately 1.5% of the sample is in the top ten clones.

Lesional scalp punch biopsies and peripheral blood were collected from alopecia areata patients. PBMCs were separated by density centrifugation and stained for CD3, CD4 and CD8, after which CD4+ and CD8+ T cells were sorted on a FACSAria. This TCR derives from a human donor with alopecia areata. The sequencing input was CD4+ T cells sorted from blood. This chain joins TRBV6-5 to TRBJ2-7; TRBD2 agrees with 7 junctional bases. The encoded CDR3 is CASNQRGRPYEQYF. The nucleotide sequence is given as TGTGCCAGCAACCAGCGGGGTAGGCCCTACGAGCAGTACTTC.